The TCR beta chain under discussion was sequenced for a study of prognosis after radiotherapy for stage I lung cancer. The wider study: Each patient with non-small cell lung cancer was deemed medically inoperable. Patients (about 14 men, over five women) were aged roughly 53 to 90, median about 77 years.

Peripheral blood, roughly 6 milliliters per draw, was collected at each of two time points. CDR3 size: 11 residues. The V gene's germline CDR1 is GTSNPN and CDR2 SVGIG (reference sequence). Trimming removed 5 bases from V and 6 bases from J, with 11 bases in between. This clonotype is medium-sized within its sample. The authors amplified TCR beta CDR3 from genomic DNA using two-round multiplex PCR. Specific primers for each TRBV and TRBJ gene were what first-round PCR used. TCRdb reanalysed the multiplex PCR reads using MiXCR and keeps one entry per CDR3 protein. The repertoire has over 50,000 distinct CDR3 sequences, roughly 35% of them found once; the top ten carry 9.2%.

The origin of this receptor is a donor older than 45 with non-small cell lung cancer. Sequencing used PBMCs, obtained before or after stereotactic body radiation therapy (not recorded which). The rearrangement links TRBV30 to TRBJ2-7; maybe TRBD1 (5 bases). CDR3 in DNA: TGTGCCTGGGGACATAGTGGCGAGCAGTACTTC. It specifies CAWGHSGEQYF.